This TCR beta chain came from a study of human T cells and chemical hapten exposure. Germline CDR1 reads SGHTA; CDR2 reads FQGNSA. The length of the CDR3 is 16 residues. V lost 5 bases, J lost 0 bases, and 7 bases stayed unmatched. Original processing methods: Samples held a median of approximately 96,000 TCRs, range about 20,000–700,000. One entry per CDR3 protein results from TCRdb running MiXCR on the RACE reads. The V and J calls shown here were made by TCRdb, not taken from the authors' results. The sample holds approximately 180,000 distinct CDR3 sequences, just under 30% seen once. As to time point: pre-sensitization, week 0. Treatment indicated: therapeutic diphenylcyclopropenone sensitization with weekly scalp DPC.

This chain uses TRBV7-2 with TRBJ2-1, with 7 positions matching TRBD1. Here the sequenced sample was whole blood, taken in connection with sensitization to the hapten diphenylcyclopropenone (DPC). The source of this sequence is a woman aged 25 to 39 with alopecia areata. Some clones in this sample may be carry-over from other donors' samples. As DNA, the CDR3 is TGTGCCAGCAGCCCACAAGGGGGCCTCTCCTACAATGAGCAGTTCTTC. Translating gives CASSPQGGLSYNEQFF. Drawing the rest from reference TRBV7-2 and TRBJ2-1, the complete variable domain is GAGVSQSPSNKVTEKGKDVELRCDPISGHTALYWYRQSLGQGLEFLIYFQGNSAPDKSGLPSDRFSAERTGGSVSTLTIQRTQQEDSAVYLCASSPQGGLSYNEQFFGPGTRLTVL.